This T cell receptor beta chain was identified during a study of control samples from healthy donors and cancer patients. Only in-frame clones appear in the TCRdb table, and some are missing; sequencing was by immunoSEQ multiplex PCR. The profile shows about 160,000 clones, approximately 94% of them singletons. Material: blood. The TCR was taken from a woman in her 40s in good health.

The CDR3 bases are TGTGCCAGCTCACCACAGGGACAGCCGGTCACTGAAGCTTTCTTT. Its protein product is CASSPQGQPVTEAFF. The rearrangement joins TRBV18 to TRBJ1-1; 7 positions match TRBD1. The CDR3 runs 15 residues. The V gene end was trimmed by 1 base and the J gene end by 4 bases; junction bases not matched to a gene: 6. Germline V gives CDR1 KGHSH, CDR2 LQKENI. Variable domain in full (rest from reference TRBV18 and TRBJ1-1): NAGVMQNPRHLVRRRGQEARLRCSPMKGHSHVYWYRQLPEEGLKFMVYLQKENIIDESGMPKERFSAEFPKEGPSILRIQQVVRGDSAAYFCASSPQGQPVTEAFFGQGTRLTVV.